These T cell receptor beta chains were read from a single sample in a study of T-cell reconstitution after alpha-beta-depleted transplantation in children. TCRdb called the PCR reads again in MiXCR, with one record for every CDR3 protein. The data hold about 350,000 distinct CDR3 sequences, with approximately 12% observed a single time. The sequenced sample was PBMCs, obtained from the stem cell graft. The receptors here all came from a human donor who donated a stem cell graft to a child with Fanconi anemia. Both conserved end residues are part of each CDR3. The D gene is left open where the match is weak. Clone size is given for some rows only: seen once, a few or many times, or a class if the clone is expanded.

V gene	clone size	J gene	D gene	CDR3 DNA	CDR3 protein
TRBV6-5	NA	TRBJ2-1	TRBD1	TGTGCCAGCAGTTACTCTTGGACAGGGACAAACAATGAGCAGTTCTTC	CASSYSWTGTNNEQFF
TRBV20-1	few	TRBJ2-3	NA	TGCAGTGCTAGAGATCACCAGTCAGCTAGCACAGATACGCAGTATTTT	CSARDHQSASTDTQYF
TRBV5-1	few	TRBJ2-2	TRBD1	TGCGCCAGCAGCTTGGCCTTGGGACAGGGGTTGACCGGGGAGCTGTTTTTT	CASSLALGQGLTGELFF
TRBV3-1	NA	TRBJ1-5	NA	TGTGCCAGCAGCCCACAGATTAGCAATCAGCCCCAGCATTTT	CASSPQISNQPQHF
TRBV25-1	NA	TRBJ2-3	NA	TGTGCCAGCAGTGAAGTTGGGACGCAGTATTTT	CASSEVGTQYF
TRBV11-2	few	TRBJ1-1	NA	TGTGCCGAAGCAGACGGGGGTGAAGCTTTCTTT	CAEADGGEAFF
TRBV15	few	TRBJ2-7	NA	TGTGCCACCAGCAGAGGAGGCAGTGTCTACGAGCAGTACTTC	CATSRGGSVYEQYF
TRBV5-5	NA	TRBJ2-1	NA	TGTGCCAGCAGCTTGGTTCTAGCTAGCGTCCAGGGTGAGCAGTTCTTC	CASSLVLASVQGEQFF
TRBV29-1	few	TRBJ1-1	NA	TGCAGCGTTGAAACGGACCTGAACACTGAAGCTTTCTTT	CSVETDLNTEAFF
TRBV4-2	NA	TRBJ2-5	TRBD2	TGTGCCAGCAGCCAAGAGGCCAGCGGGGGGGCGGAGACCCAGTACTTC	CASSQEASGGAETQYF
TRBV5-1	NA	TRBJ2-1	TRBD2	TGCGCCAGCAGCTCCGGCGCGGGGGGAGACAATGAGCAGTTCTTC	CASSSGAGGDNEQFF
TRBV6-5	NA	TRBJ1-6	NA	TGTGCCAGCAATCCGGGGGGGTCACCCCTCCACTTT	CASNPGGSPLHF
TRBV7-2	few	TRBJ2-7	NA	TGTGCCAGCAGCTCCCTCTGGAAACCCGAGTCCTACGAGCAGTACTTC	CASSSLWKPESYEQYF
TRBV11-2	once	TRBJ2-2	TRBD2	TGTGCCAGCAGCTCGCGACTAGCGGGGGGCCTTTTAAACACCGGGGAGCTGTTTTTT	CASSSRLAGGLLNTGELFF
TRBV7-2	NA	TRBJ2-3	NA	TGTGCCAGCAGTTCCACTCACGCGGATACGCAGTATTTT	CASSSTHADTQYF
TRBV5-1	few	TRBJ1-1	NA	TGCGCCAGCAGCTTGATGGGGGCGAACACTGAAGCTTTCTTT	CASSLMGANTEAFF
TRBV5-4	NA	TRBJ2-3	NA	TGTGCCAGCAGCTCGGGCCTACCCCCGGATACGCAGTATTTT	CASSSGLPPDTQYF
TRBV12-3/TRBV12-4	NA	TRBJ2-3	NA	TGTGCCAGCAGTTTCCGTATAAGCACAGATACGCAGTATTTT	CASSFRISTDTQYF
TRBV29-1	NA	TRBJ2-7	TRBD1	TGCAGCGTTGACGGCGGGACAGGGTCCTACGAGCAGTACTTC	CSVDGGTGSYEQYF
TRBV21-1	NA	TRBJ2-5	NA	TGTGCCAGCAGCGCCCAAGCCCGACTCGAGGAGACCCAGTACTTC	CASSAQARLEETQYF
TRBV28	few	TRBJ2-5	TRBD1	TGTGCCAGCGCGGTGGACGACAGGGTTTCCCAATGGGAGACCCAGTACTTC	CASAVDDRVSQWETQYF
TRBV4-3	few	TRBJ2-6	NA	TGCGCCAGCAGCCCCTCATGGACTGGGGCCAACGTCCTGACTTTC	CASSPSWTGANVLTF
TRBV6-9	few	TRBJ2-1	NA	TGTGCCAGCAGACCACAGGCCAGCTCCTACAATGAGCAGTTCTTC	CASRPQASSYNEQFF
TRBV6-6	NA	TRBJ2-5	NA	TGTGCCAGCAGCCCCGGAGGGATGGAGACCCAGTACTTC	CASSPGGMETQYF
TRBV10-3	NA	TRBJ1-5	NA	TGTGCCATCAGTGAGTCTGCCCAGCACAATCAGCCCCAGCATTTT	CAISESAQHNQPQHF
TRBV12-3/TRBV12-4	NA	TRBJ2-2	TRBD1	TGTGCCAGCAGACTCGACAGGGGGCACGCCGGGGAGCTGTTTTTT	CASRLDRGHAGELFF
TRBV3-1	few	TRBJ2-2	NA	TGTGCCAGCAGCCAAGTTCTCCGGGGCCCCCGGAACACCGGGGAGCTGTTTTTT	CASSQVLRGPRNTGELFF
TRBV10-3	NA	TRBJ1-5	NA	TGTGCCATCAGTGAGTCGGGGGACGATAGCAATCAGCCCCAGCATTTT	CAISESGDDSNQPQHF
TRBV5-1	NA	TRBJ2-1	NA	TGCGCCAGCAGCTTGGGGGTACAAAGCTCCTACAATGAGCAGTTCTTC	CASSLGVQSSYNEQFF
TRBV15	NA	TRBJ2-3	TRBD2	TGTGCCACCAGCAGAGCTAAGCGGGGGATGGGGAGCACAGATACGCAGTATTTT	CATSRAKRGMGSTDTQYF
TRBV7-9	NA	TRBJ2-5	TRBD1	TGTGCCAGCAGCTCAGGGGGCGGAGGGACCCAGTACTTC	CASSSGGGGTQYF
TRBV5-7	NA	TRBJ2-1	TRBD1	TGTGCCAGCAGCCTGGATCGAGCCGGGACAGGGGGGAGCAATGAGCAGTTCTTC	CASSLDRAGTGGSNEQFF
TRBV28	few	TRBJ1-2	TRBD1	TGTGCCAGCAGTTCACCTACCGGGGCAGGGGGTATTGGCTACACCTTC	CASSSPTGAGGIGYTF
TRBV20-1	many	TRBJ2-5	NA	TGCAGTGCTAGAGATAGAAGGGGCCGGGAGACCCAGTACTTC	CSARDRRGRETQYF
TRBV4-3	NA	TRBJ1-5	NA	TGCGCCAGCAGCCAAGCACACAGCAATAGCAATCAGCCCCAGCATTTT	CASSQAHSNSNQPQHF
TRBV11-2	few	TRBJ1-1	TRBD1	TGTGCCAGCAGCCGACAGGGAGCGGGCACTGAAGCTTTCTTT	CASSRQGAGTEAFF
TRBV7-8	NA	TRBJ2-7	NA	TGTGCCAGCAGTTACTTAGACAGCTACGAGCAGTACTTC	CASSYLDSYEQYF
TRBV5-1	many	TRBJ1-5	NA	TGCGCCAGCAGCTTGGGTCTAGGGGATATGAGCAATCAGCCCCAGCATTTT	CASSLGLGDMSNQPQHF
TRBV20-1	many	TRBJ1-1	NA	TGCAGTGCTAGGAAAAACACTGAAGCTTTCTTT	CSARKNTEAFF
TRBV21-1	NA	TRBJ1-3	NA	TGTGCCAGCAGCTCCCCCTGGACAATTTCTGGAAACACCATATATTTT	CASSSPWTISGNTIYF
TRBV28	NA	TRBJ2-4	NA	TGTGCCAGCAGTCCACCACCGGACATCAAAAACATTCAGTACTTC	CASSPPPDIKNIQYF
TRBV12-3/TRBV12-4	once	TRBJ1-1	TRBD1	TGTGCCAGCAGTTTAGCGATGGACAGGGGGCTAGTGGGTACTGAAGCTTTCTTT	CASSLAMDRGLVGTEAFF
TRBV4-2	many	TRBJ2-2	TRBD2	TGTGCCAGCGGTGGAGCGGGGGAGAACACCGGGGAGCTGTTTTTT	CASGGAGENTGELFF
TRBV5-1	many	TRBJ2-1	NA	TGCGCCAGCAGCTTGGCAGGGGGGACCCACAATGAGCAGTTCTTC	CASSLAGGTHNEQFF
TRBV13	few	TRBJ1-1	NA	TGTGCCAGCAGCTCCCGGGGAGGGGAGGCCGAAGCTTTCTTT	CASSSRGGEAEAFF
TRBV29-1	NA	TRBJ2-3	TRBD2	TGCAGCGTTGAAGATGGTGCACGAGCGGGGACAGATACGCAGTATTTT	CSVEDGARAGTDTQYF
TRBV20-1	many	TRBJ2-1	NA	TGCAGTGCTCGCAAACCCCTGCACAATGAGCAGTTCTTC	CSARKPLHNEQFF